This TCR beta chain was sequenced during a study of T cell clusters in autoimmune cytopenias. TRB amplification used around 260 ng of peripheral blood genomic DNA. TRB was amplified by touch-down multiplex PCR, primer pools A and B combined. TCRdb re-called the multiplex PCR reads; one entry per CDR3 protein, DNA not given. Its table records 5,500 to 6,000 distinct CDR3 sequences. This CDR3 region has 13 residues. CDR1 is MNHEY, CDR2 SMNVEV, per germline (reference sequence). The same sample was also used in a study of T cell repertoires in aging, cancer and after chemotherapy.

The sample was peripheral blood. V usage is TRBV27 and J usage is TRBJ1-1. This clonotype was sampled from a human donor in good health. The CDR3 sequence: CASSLSQSTEAFF.